This passage covers 29 T cell receptor beta chains from one sample sequenced in a study of blood T cell repertoires in COVID-19. Only in-frame clones appear in the TCRdb table, and some are missing; sequencing was by immunoSEQ multiplex PCR. The sample lists roughly 110,000 clones; 70% to 80% were seen once. Sequenced: peripheral blood. The origin of the receptors is a human donor with acute or convalescent COVID-19. The donor label of this sample is uncertain.

The rearrangement uses TRBV28 and TRBJ1-6; D is undetermined. The CDR3 has 17 residues. V shed 5 bases and J shed 5 bases, with 19 bases lying between them. The V gene's germline CDR1 is MDHEN and CDR2 SYDVKM. CDR3 residues: CASSPPPPGFDNSPLHF. CDR3 bases: TGTGCCAGCAGTCCACCGCCCCCGGGTTTCGATAATTCACCCCTCCACTTT. Full variable domain (rest looked up from reference TRBV28 and TRBJ1-6): DVKVTQSSRYLVKRTGEKVFLECVQDMDHENMFWYRQDPGLGLRLIYFSYDVKMKEKGDIPEGYSVSREKKERFSLILESASTNQTSMYLCASSPPPPGFDNSPLHFGNGTRLTVT.

This clone has at least ten counts. V gene TRBV29-1 combines with J gene TRBJ2-2, with 9 bases that match TRBD1. The length of the CDR3 is 13 residues. CDR1 SQVTM and CDR2 ANQGSEA come from the germline V gene. The V gene end was trimmed by 8 bases and the J gene end by 5 bases; junction bases not matched to a gene: 6. The CDR3 DNA reads TGCAGCTCCAGGACAGGGGATACCGGGGAGCTGTTTTTT. Its translation is CSSRTGDTGELFF.

V is TRBV10-2 and J is TRBJ2-1, with 11 positions matching TRBD2. Losses at the gene ends were 8 bases for V and 12 bases for J; bases not matched to a gene: 0. Germline V gene data show CDR1 as WSHSY and CDR2 as SAAADI. The CDR3 has 10 amino acids. CDR3 protein: CASLAGGQFF. The CDR3 DNA reads as TGCGCCAGCCTAGCGGGGGGGCAGTTCTTC.

This clone was counted between two and nine times. Other DNA sequences in this sample translate to the same CDR3. The J gene is TRBJ2-7, the V gene TRBV11-2; 8 bases are shared with TRBD1. The CDR3 is 13 amino acids. Germline V gene sequence: CDR1 SGHAT, CDR2 FQNNGV. Trimming took 5 bases from V and 4 from J; bases not matched to a gene: 4. The CDR3 bases are TGTGCCAGCAGCCCCGGACAGGGTTACGAGCAGTACTTC. Translating gives CASSPGQGYEQYF.

V gene TRBV27 combines with J gene TRBJ1-5, with D perhaps matching TRBD1 (5 bases). CDR3 length: 15 residues. The germline V gene encodes CDR1 MNHEY and CDR2 SMNVEV (reference sequence). V was trimmed by 8 bases and J by 1 base, leaving 15 bases between them. CDR3 region: CASARTYESNQPQHF. In DNA, the CDR3 is TGTGCCAGCGCCCGGACATACGAAAGCAATCAGCCCCAGCATTTT.

In its sample, this clone was seen a few times. The chain uses TRBV6-5 and TRBJ1-6; D remains ambiguous. The ends were cut back, 7 bases at V and 9 bases at J, with 13 bases in the middle. The CDR3 has 13 amino acids. From germline, CDR1 is MNHEY and CDR2 SVGAGI. The CDR3 coding sequence is TGTGCCAGCACGGGGAGGGCTCCTTCACCCCTCCACTTT. Residues: CASTGRAPSPLHF.

This clone was counted ten times or more. The chain recombines TRBV14 with TRBJ2-3, with 13 bases fitting TRBD2. Per the germline V gene, CDR1 is SGHDN and CDR2 is FVKESK. Trimming took 4 bases from V and 1 from J; bases not matched to a gene: 2. This CDR3 has 16 residues. The CDR3 nucleotides read TGTGCCAGCAGCCTGGGACTAGCGGGGCGCACAGATACGCAGTATTTT. Its protein product is CASSLGLAGRTDTQYF.

This clone was detected only a few times. The chain carries TRBV2 and TRBJ1-2; 7 bases line up with TRBD1. Germline loops: CDR1 SNHLY, CDR2 FYNNEI. V was pared by 3 bases and J by 5 bases, with 3 bases of the junction left unmatched. This CDR3 comprises 13 residues. The CDR3 spells CASSDKQGYGYTF. CDR3 coding DNA: TGTGCCAGCAGTGATAAACAGGGGTATGGCTACACCTTC. The whole variable domain, remainder taken from reference TRBV2 and TRBJ1-2, is EPEVTQTPSHQVTQMGQEVILRCVPISNHLYFYWYRQILGQKVEFLVSFYNNEISEKSEIFDDQFSVERPDGSNFTLKIRSTKLEDSAMYFCASSDKQGYGYTFGSGTRLTVV.

For the CDR3, the DNA is TGTGCCAGCAGTGAAGTCGGTAATTCACCCCTCCACTTT. Amino acid sequence: CASSEVGNSPLHF. This chain connects TRBV25-1 to TRBJ1-6; no firm D call. The CDR3 is 13 residues long. Trimming pared 2 bases from V and 6 bases from J, leaving 5 bases between. Germline V gene lookup returns CDR1 MGHDK and CDR2 SYGVNS. Based on the CDR3 plus reference TRBV25-1 and TRBJ1-6, the full variable domain is EADIYQTPRYLVIGTGKKITLECSQTMGHDKMYWYQQDPGMELHLIHYSYGVNSTEKGDLSSESTVSRIRTEHFPLTLESARPSHTSQYLCASSEVGNSPLHFGNGTRLTVT.

The chain couples TRBV18 to TRBJ2-5; D remains ambiguous. The CDR3 extends over 12 amino acids. Germline V CDR1 and CDR2: KGHSH, LQKENI. Deletions cut 3 bases from V and 5 bases from J, with 7 bases between. The CDR3 region has the DNA TGTGCCAGCTCACCGACATCCGAGACCCAGTACTTC. Its translation: CASSPTSETQYF.

In regard to this clone: This sample includes further DNA sequences coding for the same CDR3. The rearrangement uses TRBV18 and TRBJ1-5, with D tentatively TRBD1 (5 bases). Germline loops: CDR1 KGHSH, CDR2 LQKENI. V lost 3 bases and J 2 bases, leaving 11 bases between the germline ends. The length of the CDR3 is 15 residues. The CDR3 loop is CASSPGGRGNQPQHF. In DNA form, the CDR3 reads TGTGCCAGCTCACCGGGGGGTAGGGGCAATCAGCCCCAGCATTTT.

This chain joins TRBV19 and TRBJ2-7, with 8 bases aligning to TRBD1. After removal of 3 bases from V and 2 bases from J, the junction contained 3 bases not matched to a gene. CDR1 is LNHDA, CDR2 SQIVND, per germline (reference sequence). CDR3 length: 14 residues. In nucleotides, the CDR3 is TGTGCCAGTAGTATCTCAGGGGGCGCCTACGAGCAGTACTTC. Translating it yields CASSISGGAYEQYF.

This clone was counted a few times. The chain couples TRBV27 to TRBJ1-5, with a possible D match to TRBD1 (5 bases). Germline values: CDR1 MNHEY, CDR2 SMNVEV (reference sequence). Trimming took off 3 bases at V and 2 bases at J, with 11 bases between the two ends. This CDR3 region has 15 residues. The CDR3 DNA is TGTGCCAGCAGTTTGGGGGGAGGGGGCAATCAGCCCCAGCATTTT. Its translation is CASSLGGGGNQPQHF.

V gene TRBV18 combines with J gene TRBJ2-7; D is possibly TRBD2 (7 bases). Trimming shortened V by 1 base and J by 2 bases, and 18 bases separated the two germline ends. CDR1 KGHSH and CDR2 LQKENI come from the germline V gene. The CDR3 loop spans 17 amino acids. In nucleotides, the CDR3 is TGTGCCAGCTCACCACGACAGGCCGCTAGCGGTCCCTACGAGCAGTACTTC. It encodes CASSPRQAASGPYEQYF.

The rearrangement uses TRBV4-2 and TRBJ2-3, with 12 bases identical to TRBD2. This CDR3 is 17 amino acids long. Germline lookup yields CDR1 LGHNA and CDR2 YNFKEQ. Germline trimming cut 2 bases from V and 3 bases from J; bases unmatched to any gene: 6. Written as DNA, the CDR3 is TGTGCCAGCAGCCAAATGTCTAGCGGGGGGGGAACAGATACGCAGTATTTT. This encodes CASSQMSSGGGTDTQYF.

The gene calls are TRBV6-5 and TRBJ1-2; tentatively, D is TRBD1 (6 bases). The CDR3 is 14 amino acids. Between the trimmed V and J ends, which lost 6 bases and 8 bases, there was a span of 19 bases. CDR1 MNHEY and CDR2 SVGAGI come from the germline V gene. CDR3 loop: CASSATQQGVGYTF. The CDR3 region has the DNA TGTGCCAGCAGCGCGACCCAACAGGGTGTCGGCTACACCTTC.

This clone appeared once. The chain employs TRBV9 and TRBJ2-1; TRBD1 agrees at 8 bases. J gave up 4 bases and V 1 base, and 1 base lay outside the gene matches. There are 14 residues in the CDR3. Germline V gives CDR1 SGDLS, CDR2 YYNGEE. CDR3 nucleotide sequence: TGTGCCAGCAGCGTACAGGGGGCGTACAATGAGCAGTTCTTC. Translating gives CASSVQGAYNEQFF.

This clone was found a few times. The chain recombines TRBV7-9 with TRBJ1-6; D gene ambiguous. The CDR3 is 18 amino acids. Germline CDR1 and CDR2: SEHNR and FQNEAQ (reference sequence). Trimming cost V 0 bases and J 0 bases, with 12 bases left between them. The CDR3 spells CASSLARSASSYNSPLHF. CDR3 bases: TGTGCCAGCAGCTTAGCGCGATCGGCTAGCTCCTATAATTCACCCCTCCACTTT.

The chain couples TRBV19 to TRBJ1-4; D not resolved. V shed 3 bases and J shed 5 bases, with 13 bases lying between them. There are 15 residues in the CDR3. CDR1 and CDR2 from the germline V gene are LNHDA and SQIVND (reference sequence). The CDR3: CASSITAVRNEKLFF. The CDR3, as DNA: TGTGCCAGTAGTATCACAGCTGTGCGAAATGAAAAACTGTTTTTT.

This clone was detected a few times. The chain couples TRBV7-9 to TRBJ1-4; D unresolved. The V end was cut by 3 bases, the J end by 5 bases, with 16 bases between. Germline lookup yields CDR1 SEHNR and CDR2 FQNEAQ (reference sequence). This CDR3 is 16 amino acids long. DNA of the CDR3: TGTGCCAGCAGCTTTCGCCAGGTGGGAGGAAATGAAAAACTGTTTTTT. This encodes CASSFRQVGGNEKLFF.

The chain links TRBV6-5 to TRBJ1-2, with D maybe TRBD1 (5 bases). This CDR3 is built from 12 residues. CDR1 is MNHEY and CDR2 is SVGAGI in the germline V gene. Trimming left V 2 bases short and J 4 bases short, with 5 bases between. The DNA for the CDR3 is TGTGCCAGCAGTTACGACAGCTATGGCTACACCTTC. Translation gives CASSYDSYGYTF.

This clone is a singleton in its sample. The V and J genes are TRBV6-1 and TRBJ2-3; D unclear. V gave up 1 base and J gave up 1 base, with 6 bases separating them. Per the germline V gene, CDR1 is MNHNS and CDR2 is SASEGT. This CDR3 has 14 residues. CDR3 in DNA: TGTGCCAGCAGTGAAGAACGGGGCACAGATACGCAGTATTTT. Translating gives CASSEERGTDTQYF.

This clone is judged medium-sized. The chain is built from TRBV2 and TRBJ2-2, with D perhaps TRBD1 (6 bases). Germline V gene sequence: CDR1 SNHLY, CDR2 FYNNEI. CDR3 length: 15 amino acids. V lost 8 bases, J lost 0 bases, and 13 bases lay in between. In DNA, the CDR3 is TGTGCCAGCTCAGGGGTTAAAACGAACACCGGGGAGCTGTTTTTT. Encoded protein: CASSGVKTNTGELFF. The complete variable domain, with remaining parts taken from reference TRBV2 and TRBJ2-2, reads EPEVTQTPSHQVTQMGQEVILRCVPISNHLYFYWYRQILGQKVEFLVSFYNNEISEKSEIFDDQFSVERPDGSNFTLKIRSTKLEDSAMYFCASSGVKTNTGELFFGEGSRLTVL.

In its sample, this clone was seen once. The gene calls are TRBV2 and TRBJ1-2, with unresolved D. V was trimmed by 8 bases and J by 3 bases, leaving 16 bases between them. This CDR3 region has 14 residues. In germline, CDR1 is SNHLY, CDR2 FYNNEI. The CDR3: CASDRRGLHYGYTF. The CDR3 coding sequence is TGTGCCAGCGATCGTCGAGGGCTTCACTATGGCTACACCTTC.

This chain joins TRBV5-1 and TRBJ1-2, with D tentatively TRBD1 (5 bases). Germline lookup yields CDR1 SGHRS and CDR2 YFSETQ. CDR3 length: 13 amino acids. V lost 4 bases to trimming and J lost 4 bases, with 11 bases between them. The chain's CDR3 is CASSIRQPYGYTF. The CDR3 nucleotides read TGCGCCAGCAGCATTCGACAGCCCTATGGCTACACCTTC.

The table lists this clone with a count of one. This chain links TRBV29-1 with TRBJ2-5; 7 nucleotides align to TRBD1. The CDR3 contains 13 residues. Germline CDR1 reads SQVTM; CDR2 reads ANQGSEA. V shed 5 bases and J 3 bases; nucleotides not matched to a gene: 6. CDR3: CSVYLDREETQYF. The CDR3 coding sequence is TGCAGCGTTTATCTAGACAGGGAAGAGACCCAGTACTTC.

J is TRBJ2-3 and V is TRBV18, with TRBD2 identical over 7 bases. The CDR3 loop spans 15 amino acids. The V gene's germline CDR1 is KGHSH and CDR2 LQKENI. With V trimmed by 3 bases and J by 3 bases, 6 bases remained unmatched. Written as DNA, the CDR3 is TGTGCCAGCTCACCCGGCCGAGCGGGGACAGATACGCAGTATTTT. This encodes CASSPGRAGTDTQYF.

The rearrangement links TRBV11-2 to TRBJ1-1; 11 bases map to TRBD1. Germline trimming cut 4 bases from V and 7 bases from J; bases unmatched to any gene: 5. The germline V gene has CDR1 SGHAT and CDR2 FQNNGV. CDR3 length equals 14 residues. This CDR3 is CASSWTGGAGEAFF. The CDR3 DNA sequence: TGTGCCAGCAGCTGGACAGGGGGCGCCGGTGAAGCTTTCTTT.

The rearrangement joins TRBV6-5 to TRBJ2-1; 9 bases agree with TRBD2. The CDR3 runs to 16 residues. In germline, CDR1 is MNHEY, CDR2 SVGAGI. Trimming at V came to 4 bases and at J to 2 bases, leaving 6 bases not matched to a gene. CDR3 residues: CASSWGGTSPYNEQFF. The CDR3 nucleotides are TGTGCCAGCAGTTGGGGGGGGACTAGCCCCTACAATGAGCAGTTCTTC.